Listed below are T cell receptor beta chains from one sample, sequenced in a study of siplizumab effects on memory and regulatory T cells. Assay: immunoSEQ multiplex PCR; the TCRdb copy retains only in-frame clones and omits some. The sample gives about 120,000 clones, approximately 92% of which show up once; approximately 0.17% is in the top ten. Sequencing was carried out using non-Treg CD4+ T cells sorted from blood. These receptors originate from a human donor in good health. Both conserved end residues are part of each CDR3. The D gene is left open where the match is weak. Some rows mark clone size as missing; the rest say once, few, many or name a class of expanded clone.

j_call | d_call | clone_size | v_call | cdr3_length | cdr3_nt | cdr3_aa
TRBJ2-1 | . | . | TRBV29-1 | 15 | TGCAGCGTTCACGGCGAGGGAGGCAGGTACAATGAGCAGTTCTTC | CSVHGEGGRYNEQFF
TRBJ2-5 | . | . | TRBV9 | 13 | TGTGCCAGCAGCGTAGGGGCAAAAGAGACCCAGTACTTC | CASSVGAKETQYF
TRBJ1-6 | . | . | TRBV9 | 15 | TGTGCCAGCAGCGCTGAGGGGACGCCTAATTCACCCCTCCACTTT | CASSAEGTPNSPLHF
TRBJ1-1 | . | few | TRBV7-2 | 14 | TGTGCCAGCAGCCGGCGGGACACGAACACTGAAGCTTTCTTT | CASSRRDTNTEAFF
TRBJ2-3 | TRBD1 | . | TRBV7-8 | 12 | TGTGCCAGCAGCTCGAGGACAGGGACGCAGTATTTT | CASSSRTGTQYF
TRBJ2-5 | TRBD2 | . | TRBV5-4 | 14 | TGTGCCACCATCCTAAGCGGGGGCGGGGAGACCCAGTACTTC | CATILSGGGETQYF
TRBJ1-2 | . | . | TRBV18 | 14 | TGTGCCAGCTCACCACCTTCACGGTACTATGGCTACACCTTC | CASSPPSRYYGYTF
TRBJ1-4 | . | . | TRBV5-3 | 21 | TGTGCCAGAAGCTCAAAATTCCAGAGACAGTTGGCACCACCAACTAATGAAAAACTGTTTTTT | CARSSKFQRQLAPPTNEKLFF
TRBJ2-1 | TRBD2 | . | TRBV10-3 | 19 | TGTGCCATCAGTGAGTTGGGGAGGGTAGCGGGGGCCCTTAACAATGAGCAGTTCTTC | CAISELGRVAGALNNEQFF
TRBJ2-5 | TRBD1 | . | TRBV6-6 | 15 | TGTGCCAGCAGCTCCTGGACAGGAGCGCAAGAGACCCAGTACTTC | CASSSWTGAQETQYF
TRBJ1-3 | . | . | TRBV6-5 | 14 | TGTGCCAGCACCAACGACCAGGCTCGAAACACCATATATTTT | CASTNDQARNTIYF
TRBJ2-5 | TRBD2 | . | TRBV28 | 15 | TGTGCCAGCAGTTCTAGCGGGGGGGCCGGGGAGACCCAGTACTTC | CASSSSGGAGETQYF
TRBJ2-3 | TRBD2 | . | TRBV28 | 15 | TGTGCCAGCAGACCTCCGAGCGGGGCGACAGATACGCAGTATTTT | CASRPPSGATDTQYF
TRBJ2-3 | TRBD2 | . | TRBV25-1 | 16 | TGTGCCAGCAGCCTCCAGCGGGGGGCGAGCACAGATACGCAGTATTTT | CASSLQRGASTDTQYF
TRBJ2-7 | . | . | TRBV29-1 | 12 | TGCAGCGTTGAGGACAGAGCCTACGAGCAGTACTTC | CSVEDRAYEQYF
TRBJ1-3 | . | . | TRBV28 | 19 | TGTGCCAGCAGCGTCCTTCCCGGCGTGTCCGAAAACTCTGGAAACACCATATATTTT | CASSVLPGVSENSGNTIYF
TRBJ2-2 | . | . | TRBV7-9 | 11 | TGTGCCAGCAGCTTGTCCGGGGAGCTGTTTTTT | CASSLSGELFF
TRBJ2-1 | TRBD2 | . | TRBV5-1 | 15 | TGCGCCAGCAGTACTATAGGACTAGCGGTCAATGAGCAGTTCTTC | CASSTIGLAVNEQFF
TRBJ1-2 | . | . | TRBV6-5 | 14 | TGTGCCAGCAGTTACTCTCGCAGGACGGATGGCTACACCTTC | CASSYSRRTDGYTF
TRBJ1-4 | . | . | TRBV27 | 13 | TGTGCCAGCAGTCCCGAGGGGGGTTCAAAACTGTTTTTT | CASSPEGGSKLFF
TRBJ1-2 | . | . | TRBV5-6 | 15 | TGTGCCAGCAGCTGGGGGGCAGGACCATGGAATGGCTACACCTTC | CASSWGAGPWNGYTF
TRBJ2-1 | . | . | TRBV7-2 | 13 | TGTGCCAGCAGCCCGGAGGGGTACAATGAGCAGTTCTTC | CASSPEGYNEQFF
TRBJ1-2 | TRBD1 | . | TRBV12-5 | 13 | TGTGCTAGTGGTCCGGACAGGGCTTATGGCTACACCTTC | CASGPDRAYGYTF
TRBJ1-6 | . | . | TRBV6-4 | 14 | TGTGCCAGCAGTGATCGGGGGGGTAATTCACCCCTCCACTTT | CASSDRGGNSPLHF
TRBJ2-1 | . | once | TRBV29-1 | 16 | TGCAGCGTTGAACGACCGGGTACGGGAACCTACAATGAGCAGTTCTTC | CSVERPGTGTYNEQFF
TRBJ2-1 | . | once | TRBV7-2 | 15 | TGTGCCAGCAGCTTGGGCGGGGTATTATTCAATGAGCAGTTCTTC | CASSLGGVLFNEQFF
TRBJ2-1 | . | . | TRBV19 | 15 | TGTGCCAGTAGTAACCATAAGACAGGTTACAATGAGCAGTTCTTC | CASSNHKTGYNEQFF
TRBJ1-1 | TRBD1 | once | TRBV28 | 14 | TGTGCCAGCAGTTTCGCCAGGGGGAGGACTGAAGCTTTCTTT | CASSFARGRTEAFF
TRBJ2-1 | TRBD2 | . | TRBV6-5 | 14 | TGTGCCAGCAGCCCGGGACTAGCTGCCAATGAGCAGTTCTTC | CASSPGLAANEQFF
TRBJ1-2 | TRBD1 | . | TRBV2 | 13 | TGTGCCAGCCACTACACAGGGGGCGTTGGCTACACCTTC | CASHYTGGVGYTF
TRBJ2-3 | TRBD1 | . | TRBV7-9 | 15 | TGTGCCAGCAGCTTGGGACAGGGGAGCACAGATACGCAGTATTTT | CASSLGQGSTDTQYF
TRBJ2-1 | . | once | TRBV5-4 | 15 | TGTGCCAGCAGCTTTCCGGGAATGGTCGACAATGAGCAGTTCTTC | CASSFPGMVDNEQFF
TRBJ2-5 | TRBD2 | . | TRBV4-2 | 16 | TGTGCCAGCAGCCAAGCCTCCCTAGCGGATCAAGAGACCCAGTACTTC | CASSQASLADQETQYF
TRBJ1-1 | . | . | TRBV7-2 | 13 | TGTGCCAGCAGCTTAGTAGCAAACAGGGAAACTTTCTTT | CASSLVANRETFF
TRBJ1-3 | . | . | TRBV7-2 | 13 | TGTGCCAGCAGTAGGGAGTCTGGAAACACCATATATTTT | CASSRESGNTIYF
TRBJ1-5 | . | . | TRBV10-3 | 15 | TGTGCCATCAGTGAATCGGACGGATACAATCAGCCCCAGCATTTT | CAISESDGYNQPQHF
TRBJ1-6 | . | . | TRBV7-9 | 15 | TGTGCCAGCAGCTTATATCAGGGGACTAATTCACCCCTCCACTTT | CASSLYQGTNSPLHF
TRBJ2-3 | . | . | TRBV7-8 | 15 | TGTGCCAGCAGGGGCGGGCGCGTGGTTTTTGCTACGCAGTATTTT | CASRGGRVVFATQYF
TRBJ1-2 | . | once | TRBV6-6 | 11 | TGTGCCAGCAGTTACACATATGGCTACACCTTC | CASSYTYGYTF
TRBJ2-3 | . | . | TRBV5-1 | 12 | TGCGCCAGCAGCCTGTCCACAGATACGCAGTATTTT | CASSLSTDTQYF
TRBJ2-1 | TRBD2 | . | TRBV7-2 | 17 | TGTGCCAGCAGCCTACCCGCGACTAGCGGGGCCTACAATGAGCAGTTCTTC | CASSLPATSGAYNEQFF